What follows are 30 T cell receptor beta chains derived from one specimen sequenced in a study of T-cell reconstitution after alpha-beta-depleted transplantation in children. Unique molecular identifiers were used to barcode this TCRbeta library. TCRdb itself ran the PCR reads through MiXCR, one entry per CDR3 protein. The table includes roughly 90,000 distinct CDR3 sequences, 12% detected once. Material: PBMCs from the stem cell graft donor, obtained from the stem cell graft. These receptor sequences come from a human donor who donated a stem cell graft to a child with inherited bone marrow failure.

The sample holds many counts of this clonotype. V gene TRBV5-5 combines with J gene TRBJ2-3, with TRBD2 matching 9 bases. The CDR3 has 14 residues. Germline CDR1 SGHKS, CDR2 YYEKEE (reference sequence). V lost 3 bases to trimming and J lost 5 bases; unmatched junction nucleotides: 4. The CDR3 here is CASSSPTSGDTQYF. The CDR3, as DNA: TGTGCCAGCAGCTCCCCGACTAGCGGAGATACGCAGTATTTT.

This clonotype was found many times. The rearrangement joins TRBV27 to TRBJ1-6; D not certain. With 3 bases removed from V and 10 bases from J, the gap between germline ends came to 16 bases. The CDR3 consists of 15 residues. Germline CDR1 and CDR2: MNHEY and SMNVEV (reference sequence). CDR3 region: CASSFSGFGGSPLHF. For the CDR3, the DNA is TGTGCCAGCAGTTTTAGTGGATTCGGCGGATCACCCCTCCACTTT.

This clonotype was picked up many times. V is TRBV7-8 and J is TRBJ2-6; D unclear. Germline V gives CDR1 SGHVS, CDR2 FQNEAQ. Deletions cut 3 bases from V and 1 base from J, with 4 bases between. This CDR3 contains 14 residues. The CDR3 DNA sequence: TGTGCCAGCAGCTTCGGGTCTGGGGCCAACGTCCTGACTTTC. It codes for CASSFGSGANVLTF.

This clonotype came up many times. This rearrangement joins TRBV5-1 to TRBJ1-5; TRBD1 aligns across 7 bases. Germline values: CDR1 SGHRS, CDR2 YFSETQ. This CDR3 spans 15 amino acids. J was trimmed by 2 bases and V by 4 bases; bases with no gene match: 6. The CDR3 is CASSLQGGGNQPQHF. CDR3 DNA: TGCGCCAGCAGCCTGCAGGGGGGCGGCAATCAGCCCCAGCATTTT.

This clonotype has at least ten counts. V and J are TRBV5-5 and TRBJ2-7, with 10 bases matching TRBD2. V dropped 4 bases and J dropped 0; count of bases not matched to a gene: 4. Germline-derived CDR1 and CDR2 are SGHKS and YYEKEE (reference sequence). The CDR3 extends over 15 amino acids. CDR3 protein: CASSMTSGHSYEQYF. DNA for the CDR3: TGTGCCAGCAGCATGACTAGCGGGCACTCCTACGAGCAGTACTTC.

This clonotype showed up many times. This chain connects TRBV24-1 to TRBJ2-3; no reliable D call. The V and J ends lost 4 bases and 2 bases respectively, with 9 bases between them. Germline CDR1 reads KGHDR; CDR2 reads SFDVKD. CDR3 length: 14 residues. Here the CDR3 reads CATSDSGTTDTQYF. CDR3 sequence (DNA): TGTGCCACCAGTGACTCGGGTACCACAGATACGCAGTATTTT.

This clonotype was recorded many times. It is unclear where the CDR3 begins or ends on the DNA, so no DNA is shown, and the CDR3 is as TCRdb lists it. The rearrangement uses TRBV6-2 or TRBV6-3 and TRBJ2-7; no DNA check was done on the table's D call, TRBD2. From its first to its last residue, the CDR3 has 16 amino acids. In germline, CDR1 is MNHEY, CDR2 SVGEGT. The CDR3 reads CASILEREAGRYEQYF.

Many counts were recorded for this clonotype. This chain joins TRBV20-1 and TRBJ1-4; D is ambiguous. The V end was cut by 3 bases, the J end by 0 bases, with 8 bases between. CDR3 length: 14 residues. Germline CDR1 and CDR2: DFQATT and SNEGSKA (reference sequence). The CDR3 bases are TGCAGTGCTAGCGTGTCTACAACTAATGAAAAACTGTTTTTT. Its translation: CSASVSTTNEKLFF.

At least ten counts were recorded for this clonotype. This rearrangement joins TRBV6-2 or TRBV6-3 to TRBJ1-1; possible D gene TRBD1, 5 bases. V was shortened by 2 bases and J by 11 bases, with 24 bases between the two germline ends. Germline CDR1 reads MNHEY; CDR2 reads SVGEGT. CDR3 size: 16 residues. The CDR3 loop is CASSYTEGGVLEGAFF. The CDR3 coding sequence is TGTGCCAGCAGTTACACAGAAGGTGGAGTCCTAGAGGGGGCTTTCTTT.

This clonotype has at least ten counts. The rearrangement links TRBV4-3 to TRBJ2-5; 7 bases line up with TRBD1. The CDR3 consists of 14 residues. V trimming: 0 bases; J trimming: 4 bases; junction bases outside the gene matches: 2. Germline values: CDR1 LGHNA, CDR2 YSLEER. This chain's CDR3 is CASSQDRGRETQYF. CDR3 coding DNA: TGCGCCAGCAGCCAAGACAGGGGGAGAGAGACCCAGTACTTC.

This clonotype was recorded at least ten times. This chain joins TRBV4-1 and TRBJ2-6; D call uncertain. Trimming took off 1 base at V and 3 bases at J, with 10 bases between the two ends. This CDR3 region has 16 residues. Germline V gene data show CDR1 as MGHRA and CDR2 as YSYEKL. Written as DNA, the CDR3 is TGCGCCAGCAGCCAAGGGCTACAGCGTGGGGCCAACGTCCTGACTTTC. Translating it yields CASSQGLQRGANVLTF.

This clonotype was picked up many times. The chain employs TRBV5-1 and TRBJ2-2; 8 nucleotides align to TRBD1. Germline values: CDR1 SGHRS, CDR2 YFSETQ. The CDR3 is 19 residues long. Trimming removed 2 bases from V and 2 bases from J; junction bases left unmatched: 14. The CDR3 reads CASSFPPGQEHYNTGELFF. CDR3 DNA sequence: TGCGCCAGCAGCTTTCCCCCGGGACAGGAGCACTATAACACCGGGGAGCTGTTTTTT.

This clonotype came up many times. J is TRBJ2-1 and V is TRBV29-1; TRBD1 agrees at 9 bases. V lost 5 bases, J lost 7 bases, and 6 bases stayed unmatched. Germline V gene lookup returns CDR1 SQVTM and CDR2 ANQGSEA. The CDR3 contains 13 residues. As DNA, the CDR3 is TGCAGCGTTACCGGGACAGGGAGGAATGAGCAGTTCTTC. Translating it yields CSVTGTGRNEQFF.

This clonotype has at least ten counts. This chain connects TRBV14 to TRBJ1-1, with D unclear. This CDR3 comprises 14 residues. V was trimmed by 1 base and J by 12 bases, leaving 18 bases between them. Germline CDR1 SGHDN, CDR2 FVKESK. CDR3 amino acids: CASSQAGRPGGSFF. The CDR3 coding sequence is TGTGCCAGCAGCCAAGCGGGTAGGCCTGGCGGGTCTTTCTTT.

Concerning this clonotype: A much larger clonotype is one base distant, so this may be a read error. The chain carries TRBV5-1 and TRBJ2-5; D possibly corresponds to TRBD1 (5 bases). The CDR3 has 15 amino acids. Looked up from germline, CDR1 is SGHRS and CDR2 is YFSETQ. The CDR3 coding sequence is TGCGCCAGCAGCTCAGGGTCAGGTTTCTCAGAGACCCGGTACTTC. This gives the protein CASSSGSGFSETRYF.

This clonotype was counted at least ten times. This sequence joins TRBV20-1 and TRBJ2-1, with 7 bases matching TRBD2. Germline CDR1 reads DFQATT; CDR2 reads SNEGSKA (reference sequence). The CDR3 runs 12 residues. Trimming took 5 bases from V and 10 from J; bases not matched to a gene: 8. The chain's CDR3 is CSAGAGVREQFF. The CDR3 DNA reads TGCAGTGCTGGGGCGGGAGTTCGCGAGCAGTTCTTC.

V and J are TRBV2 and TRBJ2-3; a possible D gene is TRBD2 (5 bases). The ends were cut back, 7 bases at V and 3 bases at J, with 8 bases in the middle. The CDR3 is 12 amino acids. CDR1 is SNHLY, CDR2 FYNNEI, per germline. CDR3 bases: TGTGCCAGCACCCGGGAAACAGATACGCAGTATTTT. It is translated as CASTRETDTQYF.

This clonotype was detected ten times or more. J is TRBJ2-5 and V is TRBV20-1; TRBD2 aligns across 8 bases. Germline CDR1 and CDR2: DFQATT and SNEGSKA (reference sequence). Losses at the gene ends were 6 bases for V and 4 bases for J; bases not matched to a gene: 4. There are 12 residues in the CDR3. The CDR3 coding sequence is TGCAGTGCAACTAGCGGCCCAGAGACCCAGTACTTC. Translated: CSATSGPETQYF.

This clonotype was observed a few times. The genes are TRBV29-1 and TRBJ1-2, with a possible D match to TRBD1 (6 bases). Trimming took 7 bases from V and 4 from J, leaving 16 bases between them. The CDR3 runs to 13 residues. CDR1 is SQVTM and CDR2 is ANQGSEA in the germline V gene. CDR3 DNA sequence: TGCAGCGATACAGGGTTAGGGCTCTATGGCTACACCTTC. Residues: CSDTGLGLYGYTF.

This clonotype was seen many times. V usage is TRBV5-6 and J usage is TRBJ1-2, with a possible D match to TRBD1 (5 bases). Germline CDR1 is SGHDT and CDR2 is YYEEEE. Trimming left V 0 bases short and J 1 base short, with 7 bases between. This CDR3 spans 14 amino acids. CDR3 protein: CASSLGQINYGYTF. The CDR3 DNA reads TGTGCCAGCAGCTTGGGACAGATTAACTATGGCTACACCTTC.

CDR3 sequence (DNA): TGTGCCAGCAGCTCGGGCCCCGGACAGCAGTACAATGAGCAGTTCTTC. This sequence encodes CASSSGPGQQYNEQFF. The rearrangement joins TRBV5-4 to TRBJ2-1; maybe TRBD1 (6 bases). Germline CDR1 SGHNT, CDR2 YYREEE (reference sequence). CDR3 length: 16 residues. V was pared by 3 bases and J by 4 bases, with 17 bases between.

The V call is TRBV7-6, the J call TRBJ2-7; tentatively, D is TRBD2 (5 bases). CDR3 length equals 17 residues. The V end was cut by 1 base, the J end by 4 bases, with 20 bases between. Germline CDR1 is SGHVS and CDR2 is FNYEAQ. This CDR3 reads CASSLVGELVIQYEQYF. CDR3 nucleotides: TGTGCCAGCAGCTTAGTCGGGGAGCTGGTTATTCAGTACGAGCAGTACTTC. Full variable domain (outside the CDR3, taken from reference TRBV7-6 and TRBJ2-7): GAGVSQSPRYKVTKRGQDVALRCDPISGHVSLYWYRQALGQGPEFLTYFNYEAQQDKSGLPNDRFSAERPEGSISTLTIQRTEQRDSAMYRCASSLVGELVIQYEQYFGPGTRLTVT.

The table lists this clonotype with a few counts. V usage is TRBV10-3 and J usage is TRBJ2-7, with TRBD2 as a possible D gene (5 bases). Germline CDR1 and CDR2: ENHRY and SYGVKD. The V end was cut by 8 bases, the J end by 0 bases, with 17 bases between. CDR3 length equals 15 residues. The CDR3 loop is CAIAGQRDPSYEQYF. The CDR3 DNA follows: TGTGCCATCGCAGGCCAACGGGATCCCTCCTACGAGCAGTACTTC.

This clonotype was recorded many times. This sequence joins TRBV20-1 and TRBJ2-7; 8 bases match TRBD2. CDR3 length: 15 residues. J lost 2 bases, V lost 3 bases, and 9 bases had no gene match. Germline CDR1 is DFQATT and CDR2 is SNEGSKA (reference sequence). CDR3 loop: CSASWSGSHPYEQYF. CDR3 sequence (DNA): TGCAGTGCTAGTTGGAGCGGGAGCCACCCCTACGAGCAGTACTTC.

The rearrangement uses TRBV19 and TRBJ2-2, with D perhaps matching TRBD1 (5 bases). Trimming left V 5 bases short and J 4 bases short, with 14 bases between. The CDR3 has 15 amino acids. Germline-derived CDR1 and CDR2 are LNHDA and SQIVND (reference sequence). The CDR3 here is CASSPPGFITGELFF. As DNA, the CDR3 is TGTGCCAGTAGTCCTCCAGGGTTTATCACCGGGGAGCTGTTTTTT.

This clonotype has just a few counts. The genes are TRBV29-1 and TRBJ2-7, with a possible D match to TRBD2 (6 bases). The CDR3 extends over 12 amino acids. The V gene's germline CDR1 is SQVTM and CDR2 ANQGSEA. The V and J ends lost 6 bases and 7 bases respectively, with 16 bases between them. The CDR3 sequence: CSVAGGSGEQYF. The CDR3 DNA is TGCAGCGTCGCCGGAGGGTCCGGGGAGCAGTACTTC.

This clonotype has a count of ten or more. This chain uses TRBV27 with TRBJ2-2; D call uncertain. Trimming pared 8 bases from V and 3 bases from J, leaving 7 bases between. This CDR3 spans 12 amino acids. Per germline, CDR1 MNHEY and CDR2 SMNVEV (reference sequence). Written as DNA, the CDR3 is TGTGCCAGCTCGGAATACACCGGGGAGCTGTTTTTT. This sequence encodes CASSEYTGELFF.

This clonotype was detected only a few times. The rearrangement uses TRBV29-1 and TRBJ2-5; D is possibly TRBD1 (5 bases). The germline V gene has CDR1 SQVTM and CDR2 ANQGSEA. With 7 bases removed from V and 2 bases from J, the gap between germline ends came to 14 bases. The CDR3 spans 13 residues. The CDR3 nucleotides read TGCAGCGGGGGATTGGGGCAGCAAGAGACCCAGTACTTC. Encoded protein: CSGGLGQQETQYF.

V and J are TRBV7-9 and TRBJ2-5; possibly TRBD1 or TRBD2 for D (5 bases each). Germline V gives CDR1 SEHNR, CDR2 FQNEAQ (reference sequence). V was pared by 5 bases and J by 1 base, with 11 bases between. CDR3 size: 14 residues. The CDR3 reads CASSVDGTQETQYF. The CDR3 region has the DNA TGTGCCAGCAGCGTGGACGGGACCCAAGAGACCCAGTACTTC.

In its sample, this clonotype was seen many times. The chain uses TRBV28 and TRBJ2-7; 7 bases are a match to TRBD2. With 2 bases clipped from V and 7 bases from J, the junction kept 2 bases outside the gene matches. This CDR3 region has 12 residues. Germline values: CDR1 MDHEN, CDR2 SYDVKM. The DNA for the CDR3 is TGTGCCAGCAGTTTACTAGCGGAGGAGCAGTACTTC. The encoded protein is CASSLLAEEQYF.